What follows is one T cell receptor beta chain and its context. The entry originates in a study of cytotoxic CD8 clonotypes in ibrutinib-treated CLL. This CDR3 has 16 amino acids. CDR1 is SGHAT, CDR2 FQNNGV, per germline. V was cut by 5 bases and J by 5 bases, with 19 bases left in between. Sequencing was designed to attain a depth spanning 1 in 200,000 to 1 in 1 million T cells. Profiled with immunoSEQ multiplex PCR; TCRdb holds only in-frame clones, not every one. Of 25,000 to 30,000 clones in the sample, approximately 62% were seen once. The receptor was isolated from a human donor with chronic lymphocytic leukemia. The chain recombines TRBV11-2 with TRBJ2-1; perhaps D is TRBD1 or TRBD2 (6 bases each). The specimen was PBMCs, collected before ibrutinib treatment. DNA of the CDR3: TGTGCCAGCAGCGAGGGACTTTGGGACAACCACAATGAGCAGTTCTTC. This encodes CASSEGLWDNHNEQFF. Supplemented by reference TRBV11-2 and TRBJ2-1, the full variable domain reads EAGVAQSPRYKIIEKRQSVAFWCNPISGHATLYWYQQILGQGPKLLIQFQNNGVVDDSQLPKDRFSAERLKGVDSTLKIQPAKLEDSAVYLCASSEGLWDNHNEQFFGPGTRLTVL.